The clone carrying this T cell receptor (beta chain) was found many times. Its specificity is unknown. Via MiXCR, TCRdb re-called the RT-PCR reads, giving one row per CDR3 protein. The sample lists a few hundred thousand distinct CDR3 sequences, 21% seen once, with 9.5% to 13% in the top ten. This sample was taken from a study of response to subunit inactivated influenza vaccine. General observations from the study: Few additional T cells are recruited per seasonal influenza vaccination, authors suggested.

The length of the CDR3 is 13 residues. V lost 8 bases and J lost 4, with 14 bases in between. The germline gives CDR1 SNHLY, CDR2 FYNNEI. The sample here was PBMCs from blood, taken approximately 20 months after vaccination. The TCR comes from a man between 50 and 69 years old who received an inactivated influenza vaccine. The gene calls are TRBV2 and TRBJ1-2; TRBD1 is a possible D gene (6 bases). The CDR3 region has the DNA TGTGCCAGCGGCGGTTTCAGGGGCTATGGCTACACCTTC. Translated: CASGGFRGYGYTF.